One and the same sample provided the 32 T cell receptor beta chains below, sequenced in a study of shared clonotypes between healthy human individuals. Produced via immunoSEQ multiplex PCR; TCRdb's table is partial and in-frame only. The top ten hold about 1.5% of the sample, which has under 1,100,000 clones, under 80% seen once. Sequences were obtained from memory CD4+ T cells sorted from blood. The subset: CD45RA-negative fraction. These receptors were collected from a man aged 18 to 29 in good health.

The rearrangement joins TRBV27 to TRBJ2-3, with TRBD2 matching over 9 bases. The CDR3 runs 17 residues. Losses at the gene ends were 2 bases for V and 2 bases for J; bases not matched to a gene: 8. Germline V lookup: CDR1 MNHEY, CDR2 SMNVEV (reference sequence). The CDR3 reads CASSLPPEREVTDTQYF. The CDR3 DNA sequence: TGTGCCAGCAGTTTACCCCCCGAGCGGGAGGTCACAGATACGCAGTATTTT.

The chain carries TRBV28 and TRBJ1-1; D is possibly TRBD1 (5 bases). V lost 7 bases and J lost 7, with 13 bases in between. From germline, CDR1 is MDHEN and CDR2 SYDVKM. The CDR3 contains 12 residues. In nucleotides, the CDR3 is TGTGCCAGCACCCGAGCGAGGGGTGAAGCTTTCTTT. Amino acid sequence: CASTRARGEAFF.

The chain carries TRBV7-9 and TRBJ2-3; the match to TRBD1 covers 9 bases. The CDR3 is made up of 14 amino acids. V shed 6 bases and J 6 bases; nucleotides not matched to a gene: 7. Per germline, CDR1 SEHNR and CDR2 FQNEAQ (reference sequence). The CDR3 reads CASRDRGPDDTQYF. CDR3 DNA: TGTGCCAGCAGGGACAGGGGTCCGGATGATACGCAGTATTTT.

The V gene is TRBV7-9, the J gene TRBJ2-2; TRBD1 matches 9 bases. Germline V gives CDR1 SEHNR, CDR2 FQNEAQ (reference sequence). The CDR3 has 15 residues. V shed 4 bases and J 5 bases; nucleotides not matched to a gene: 5. CDR3: CASSSDRGNTGELFF. The CDR3 DNA reads TGTGCCAGCAGCTCGGACAGGGGAAATACCGGGGAGCTGTTTTTT.

This clone appeared a single time. The rearrangement joins TRBV6-1 to TRBJ1-2, with D unresolved. V was cut by 7 bases and J by 0 bases, with 3 bases left in between. Germline CDR1 and CDR2: MNHNS and SASEGT. The CDR3 runs to 11 residues. The CDR3 region is CASNANYGYTF. In DNA, the CDR3 is TGTGCCAGCAATGCTAACTATGGCTACACCTTC.

This clone was counted only a few times. The V call is TRBV10-3, the J call TRBJ2-7; 8 nucleotides agree with TRBD1. The junction had 7 bases not matched to a gene; V was cut back by 10 bases and J by 5 bases. CDR1 is ENHRY and CDR2 is SYGVKD in the germline V gene. This CDR3 comprises 12 residues. CDR3 DNA: TGTGCCACCACCCTGACAGGGGACGAGCAGTACTTC. Translation gives CATTLTGDEQYF.

The CDR3 DNA follows: TGTGCCAGCTGCGACCCAGGCGGCAATGAGCAGTTCTTC. Translating gives CASCDPGGNEQFF. This rearrangement joins TRBV6-1 to TRBJ2-1; D not resolved. Germline V gene data show CDR1 as MNHNS and CDR2 as SASEGT. This CDR3 region has 13 residues. The ends were cut back, 8 bases at V and 6 bases at J, with 14 bases in the middle.

V gene TRBV15 combines with J gene TRBJ2-5, with D perhaps TRBD1 or TRBD2 (5 bases each). Trimming removed 1 base at V and 3 bases at J, with 15 bases between. Per germline, CDR1 LNHNV and CDR2 YYDKDF (reference sequence). The CDR3 extends over 16 amino acids. CDR3 sequence reads: CATSRGKGRGEETQYF. The CDR3 DNA follows: TGTGCCACCAGCAGAGGGAAAGGGAGAGGGGAAGAGACCCAGTACTTC.

The V call is TRBV11-2, the J call TRBJ2-7; the match to TRBD2 covers 12 bases. The CDR3 is 16 residues long. CDR1 is SGHAT and CDR2 is FQNNGV in the germline V gene. V trimming: 4 bases; J trimming: 6 bases; junction bases outside the gene matches: 10. The CDR3 bases are TGTGCCAGCAGCTCCCTGACTAGCGGGAGAATCGGCGAGCAGTACTTC. Translating it yields CASSSLTSGRIGEQYF.

The chain joins TRBV5-1 to TRBJ2-5, with a tentative D call TRBD2 (5 bases). The CDR3 runs 14 residues. Between the trimmed V and J ends, which lost 2 bases and 7 bases, there was a span of 15 bases. Germline V gene lookup returns CDR1 SGHRS and CDR2 YFSETQ. CDR3 in DNA: TGCGCCAGCAGCTTCTTAGGTAACGAGGGGACCCAGTACTTC. Translated, it gives CASSFLGNEGTQYF.

CDR3 sequence reads: CASSLDLAGGTYNEQFF. CDR3 nucleotide sequence: TGTGCCAGCAGCTTAGACCTAGCGGGGGGGACCTACAATGAGCAGTTCTTC. This rearrangement joins TRBV7-2 to TRBJ2-1; 12 nucleotides align to TRBD2. V lost 1 base to trimming and J lost 2 bases; unmatched junction nucleotides: 3. CDR3 size: 17 residues. CDR1 is SGHTA and CDR2 is FQGNSA in the germline V gene.

The sample holds a few counts of this clone. Other DNA sequences in the sample encode the same CDR3. This chain links TRBV7-9 with TRBJ1-1; tentatively, D is TRBD1 (5 bases). V was trimmed by 5 bases and J by 1 base, leaving 8 bases between them. Germline-derived CDR1 and CDR2 are SEHNR and FQNEAQ (reference sequence). The CDR3 is made up of 13 amino acids. The CDR3 is CASSLGQNTEAFF. The CDR3 DNA is TGTGCCAGCAGCCTCGGACAGAACACTGAAGCTTTCTTT.

The chain uses TRBV2 and TRBJ2-3; D is unresolved. The CDR3 extends over 12 amino acids. CDR1 is SNHLY and CDR2 is FYNNEI in the germline V gene. V lost 6 bases, J lost 5 bases, and 9 bases lay in between. The CDR3 DNA sequence: TGTGCCAGCAGGGACCTAGGAGATACGCAGTATTTT. Translation: CASRDLGDTQYF.

This clone was found once. The chain is built from TRBV28 and TRBJ1-3; a possible D gene is TRBD1 (5 bases). The V end was cut by 1 base, the J end by 4 bases, with 8 bases between. The CDR3 spans 14 residues. CDR1 and CDR2 from the germline V gene are MDHEN and SYDVKM. The CDR3 region is CASSLSGNGNTIYF. CDR3 DNA: TGTGCCAGCAGTTTATCAGGGAACGGAAACACCATATATTTT. Complete variable domain (other parts from reference TRBV28 and TRBJ1-3): DVKVTQSSRYLVKRTGEKVFLECVQDMDHENMFWYRQDPGLGLRLIYFSYDVKMKEKGDIPEGYSVSREKKERFSLILESASTNQTSMYLCASSLSGNGNTIYFGEGSWLTVV.

In its sample, this clone was seen a few times. This chain connects TRBV6-5 to TRBJ1-2; D gene ambiguous. The CDR3 length is 13 residues. The germline V gene has CDR1 MNHEY and CDR2 SVGAGI. The V and J ends lost 4 bases and 4 bases respectively, with 10 bases between them. The CDR3 nucleotides read TGTGCCAGCAGTTTTACACGTCTCTATGGCTACACCTTC. Encoded protein: CASSFTRLYGYTF.

As concerns this clone: Within the sample, other DNA sequences also encode this same CDR3. V gene TRBV5-1 combines with J gene TRBJ2-2; D possibly corresponds to TRBD2 (5 bases). The CDR3 has 14 residues. Trimming took 2 bases from V and 5 from J, leaving 10 bases between them. Per the germline V gene, CDR1 is SGHRS and CDR2 is YFSETQ. The CDR3, as DNA: TGCGCCAGCAGCTTAGAGGGTGGGACCGGGGAGCTGTTTTTT. Protein: CASSLEGGTGELFF. Based on the CDR3 plus reference TRBV5-1 and TRBJ2-2, the full variable domain is KAGVTQTPRYLIKTRGQQVTLSCSPISGHRSVSWYQQTPGQGLQFLFEYFSETQRNKGNFPGRFSGRQFSNSRSEMNVSTLELGDSALYLCASSLEGGTGELFFGEGSRLTVL.

The rearrangement uses TRBV7-9 and TRBJ2-3; either TRBD1 or TRBD2 may supply D (5 bases each). Deletions cut 3 bases from V and 2 bases from J, with 12 bases between. Germline V lookup: CDR1 SEHNR, CDR2 FQNEAQ (reference sequence). This CDR3 is built from 15 residues. CDR3 bases: TGTGCCAGCAGCTTGCGAAGCGGACACACAGATACGCAGTATTTT. Residues: CASSLRSGHTDTQYF.

The chain combines TRBV4-1 with TRBJ2-2; D is uncertain. Trimming removed 1 base from V and 1 base from J, with 7 bases in between. The germline V gene has CDR1 MGHRA and CDR2 YSYEKL. This CDR3 comprises 15 residues. This CDR3 is CASSQGTGNTGELFF. The CDR3 nucleotides are TGCGCCAGCAGCCAAGGGACCGGGAACACCGGGGAGCTGTTTTTT.

As DNA, the CDR3 is TGTGCCGCCAGCGACATCGGTTATGGCTACACCTTC. It is translated as CAASDIGYGYTF. This chain joins TRBV21-1 and TRBJ1-2. TRBV21-1 is a listed pseudogene. This CDR3 is built from 12 residues.

V is TRBV7-2 and J is TRBJ2-2; tentatively, D is TRBD1 (6 bases). V was pared by 4 bases and J by 6 bases, with 15 bases between. The CDR3 is made up of 15 amino acids. CDR1 is SGHTA, CDR2 FQGNSA, per germline. The CDR3 reads CASSSTGFLAGELFF. CDR3 in DNA: TGTGCCAGCAGCTCGACAGGTTTCCTCGCCGGGGAGCTGTTTTTT.

In this sample, this clone turned up a few times. The V and J genes are TRBV5-1 and TRBJ2-3; TRBD2 matches 10 bases. The V gene's germline CDR1 is SGHRS and CDR2 YFSETQ. The CDR3 length is 15 residues. Trimming cost V 3 bases and J 2 bases; bases outside gene matches: 3. The CDR3 bases are TGCGCCAGCAGCTCCAGCGGGAGGGACACAGATACGCAGTATTTT. Translated: CASSSSGRDTDTQYF.

The gene calls are TRBV19 and TRBJ2-7; 13 bases agree with TRBD2. The CDR3 runs 13 residues. From germline, CDR1 is LNHDA and CDR2 SQIVND (reference sequence). Germline trimming cut 11 bases from V and 5 bases from J; bases unmatched to any gene: 6. CDR3 nucleotides: TGTGCCTCCCGGACTAGCGGGAGTCACGAGCAGTACTTC. Residues: CASRTSGSHEQYF.

The genes are TRBV27 and TRBJ2-3, with TRBD1 matching over 9 bases. The CDR3 has 15 residues. Germline V gives CDR1 MNHEY, CDR2 SMNVEV (reference sequence). V lost 1 base and J lost 2; bases outside the gene matches: 1. In DNA, the CDR3 is TGTGCCAGCAGTTTATGGGACAGGGCCACAGATACGCAGTATTTT. This codes for CASSLWDRATDTQYF.

The chain has TRBV27 and TRBJ2-1, with TRBD2 matching over 12 bases. Unmatched junction bases numbered 8, after V lost 3 bases and J lost 8 bases. There are 16 residues in the CDR3. From germline, CDR1 is MNHEY and CDR2 SMNVEV (reference sequence). CDR3 sequence: CASSLALAGGRDEQFF. In nucleotides, the CDR3 is TGTGCCAGCAGTTTGGCCCTAGCGGGAGGGAGAGATGAGCAGTTCTTC.

This clone was observed once. The chain has TRBV30 and TRBJ1-4; 8 bases map to TRBD1. With V trimmed by 2 bases and J by 7 bases, 3 bases remained unmatched. This CDR3 comprises 13 residues. Germline values: CDR1 GTSNPN, CDR2 SVGIG (reference sequence). This CDR3 reads CAWSRQGSEKLFF. The DNA for the CDR3 is TGTGCCTGGAGTCGACAGGGGAGTGAAAAACTGTTTTTT.

The chain links TRBV6-5 to TRBJ1-6; no clear D. Looked up from germline, CDR1 is MNHEY and CDR2 is SVGAGI. V lost 0 bases, J lost 10 bases, and 13 bases lay in between. The CDR3 contains 15 residues. This chain's CDR3 is CASSYSTADPSPLHF. CDR3 coding DNA: TGTGCCAGCAGTTACTCGACGGCCGACCCCTCACCCCTCCACTTT.

This clone has a handful of counts. The rearrangement uses TRBV7-2 and TRBJ1-2; D unclear. The CDR3 loop spans 14 amino acids. Germline V gene data show CDR1 as SGHTA and CDR2 as FQGNSA. Trimming took 3 bases from V and 2 from J, leaving 10 bases between them. The CDR3 loop is CASSFRTENYGYTF. CDR3 in DNA: TGTGCCAGCAGCTTTCGGACGGAGAACTATGGCTACACCTTC.

The chain recombines TRBV6-5 with TRBJ1-4; TRBD1 agrees at 7 bases. This CDR3 has 14 amino acids. V dropped 6 bases and J dropped 6; count of bases not matched to a gene: 7. Germline CDR1 MNHEY, CDR2 SVGAGI. CDR3 protein: CASSPGGNYEKLFF. The DNA for the CDR3 is TGTGCCAGCAGCCCAGGGGGGAATTATGAAAAACTGTTTTTT.

J is TRBJ2-2 and V is TRBV2, with 7 bases lining up with TRBD2. CDR1 and CDR2 from the germline V gene are SNHLY and FYNNEI. The junction had 13 bases not matched to a gene; V was cut back by 5 bases and J by 4 bases. The CDR3 sequence is 17 residues long. CDR3 in amino acids: CASSRDSPGGSTGELFF. CDR3 coding DNA: TGTGCCAGCAGTAGGGACTCGCCGGGAGGTAGCACCGGGGAGCTGTTTTTT.

The genes are TRBV6-6 and TRBJ2-7; D gene uncertain. Germline lookup yields CDR1 MNHNY and CDR2 SVGAGI (reference sequence). CDR3 length equals 13 residues. V was clipped by 7 bases and J by 0 bases, with 10 bases between them. CDR3 DNA sequence: TGTGCCAGCACTCCTACAGTCTCCTACGAGCAGTACTTC. It codes for CASTPTVSYEQYF.

The table lists this clone with a count of one. The chain recombines TRBV7-2 with TRBJ2-1, with TRBD2 matching over 9 bases. This CDR3 has 15 residues. V lost 2 bases, J lost 3 bases, and 2 bases stayed unmatched. Per the germline V gene, CDR1 is SGHTA and CDR2 is FQGNSA. The CDR3, as DNA: TGTGCCAGCAGCTTATCTAGCGGGATCTACAATGAGCAGTTCTTC. Translating gives CASSLSSGIYNEQFF.

With respect to this clone: Other DNA sequences from this sample encode an identical CDR3 as well. The rearrangement uses TRBV11-2 and TRBJ2-3; D possibly corresponds to TRBD2 (5 bases). V dropped 7 bases and J dropped 0 bases, with 17 bases sitting between them. This CDR3 is 16 amino acids long. The germline gives CDR1 SGHAT, CDR2 FQNNGV. The CDR3 bases are TGTGCCAGCACCAATTTTGCGGGCGGTAGCACAGATACGCAGTATTTT. This codes for CASTNFAGGSTDTQYF.